This record looks at one T cell receptor (beta chain) sequence and its context. No antigen is known for it. The entry originates in a study of CD8+ T cells in alopecia areata. Treatment specified: oral pan-JAK inhibitor, 5-10 mg twice daily. Alopecia areata patients had lesional scalp punch biopsies and peripheral blood taken from them. Findings and caveats of the study: The study found that many expanded lesional clones persisted in scalp and blood during tofacitinib. Administration of tofacitinib significantly diminished scalp clonality and expanded CD8+ clones within the top 100. Researchers report lesional scalp, most notably alopecia totalis/universalis, outstripped normal scalp in clonality.

The CDR3 contains 14 residues. Germline values: CDR1 SQVTM, CDR2 ANQGSEA. V shed 6 bases and J shed 3 bases, with 18 bases lying between them. Sequencing used cDNA as its template, made by extracting RNA and reverse transcribing it. The protocol was immunoSEQ multiplex PCR, while the TCRdb copy is restricted to in-frame clones and leaves out a portion. The profile covers approximately 150,000 clones, with 70% to 90% appearing a single time and roughly 13% taken by the ten largest. The receptor comes from a human donor with alopecia areata. V gene TRBV29-1 combines with J gene TRBJ2-7; tentatively, D is TRBD2 (6 bases). The starting material was CD8+ T cells sorted from blood, obtained at week 4, from a patient treated with tofacitinib. The CDR3: CSVGLAEGNYEQYF. CDR3 coding DNA: TGCAGCGTGGGGCTGGCGGAGGGGAACTACGAGCAGTACTTC.